This TCR beta chain was recorded in a study of cytomegalovirus exposure and HLA in healthy donors. Study-wide results and caveats: Some TCR beta chains (roughly 160 of them) were listed as cytomegalovirus-associated. Reportedly, fewer N-insertions than the approximately 700-donor mean appeared in an Asian-associated ancestry cluster in a later analysis.

A word on this clone: Antigen specificity is unknown.

Both 60 Vbeta primers and 13 Jbeta primers went into the PCR. This table comes from immunoSEQ multiplex PCR, and its TCRdb copy is limited to in-frame clones, with some not included. The repertoire holds about 130,000 clones, with around 85% as singletons. The length of the CDR3 is 14 residues. The germline V gene has CDR1 MRHNA and CDR2 SNTAGT. Deletions cut 8 bases from V and 2 bases from J, with 14 bases between. The chain couples TRBV6-4 to TRBJ2-3; D is uncertain. The TCR originated in a boy between 10 and 17 years old in good health and CMV-seronegative. Sequenced material: PBMCs. CDR3 protein: CASCSTFVTDTQYF. The DNA for the CDR3 is TGTGCCAGCTGCTCTACTTTTGTCACAGATACGCAGTATTTT.